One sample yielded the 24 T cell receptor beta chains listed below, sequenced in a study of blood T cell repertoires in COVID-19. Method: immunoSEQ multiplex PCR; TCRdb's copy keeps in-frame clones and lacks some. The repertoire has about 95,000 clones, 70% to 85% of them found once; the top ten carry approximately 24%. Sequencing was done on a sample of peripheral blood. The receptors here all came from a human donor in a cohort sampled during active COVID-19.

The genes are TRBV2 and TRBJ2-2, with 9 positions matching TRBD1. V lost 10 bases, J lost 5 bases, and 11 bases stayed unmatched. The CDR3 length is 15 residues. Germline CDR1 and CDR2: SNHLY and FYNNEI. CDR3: CAKPTGTGMTGELFF. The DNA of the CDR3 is TGTGCCAAACCCACCGGGACAGGGATGACCGGGGAGCTGTTTTTT.

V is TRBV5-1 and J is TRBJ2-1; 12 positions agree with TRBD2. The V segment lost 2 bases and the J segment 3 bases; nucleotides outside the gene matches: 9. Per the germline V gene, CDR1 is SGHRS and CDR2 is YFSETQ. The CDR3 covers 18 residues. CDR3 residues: CASSFTSTSGSLYNEQFF. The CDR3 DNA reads TGCGCCAGCAGCTTTACGTCGACTAGCGGGAGCCTCTACAATGAGCAGTTCTTC.

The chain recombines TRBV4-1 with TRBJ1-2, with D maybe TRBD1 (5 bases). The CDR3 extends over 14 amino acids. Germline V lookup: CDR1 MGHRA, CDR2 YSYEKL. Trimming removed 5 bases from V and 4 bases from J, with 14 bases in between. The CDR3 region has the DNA TGCGCCAGCAGCTCCCAGGGTATCGGCTATGGCTACACCTTC. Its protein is CASSSQGIGYGYTF.

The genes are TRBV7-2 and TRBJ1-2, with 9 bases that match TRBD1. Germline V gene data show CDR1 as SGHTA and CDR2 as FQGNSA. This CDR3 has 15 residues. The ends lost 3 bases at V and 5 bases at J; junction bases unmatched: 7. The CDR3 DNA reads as TGTGCCAGCAGCTTTTCCGGGACAGGGAAATATGGCTACACCTTC. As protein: CASSFSGTGKYGYTF.

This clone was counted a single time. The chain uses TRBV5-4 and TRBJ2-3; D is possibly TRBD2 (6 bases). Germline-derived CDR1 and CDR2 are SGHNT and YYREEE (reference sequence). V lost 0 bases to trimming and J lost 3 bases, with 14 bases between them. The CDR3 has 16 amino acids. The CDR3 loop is CASSLVGLTSTDTQYF. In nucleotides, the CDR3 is TGTGCCAGCAGCTTGGTGGGATTGACTAGTACAGATACGCAGTATTTT.

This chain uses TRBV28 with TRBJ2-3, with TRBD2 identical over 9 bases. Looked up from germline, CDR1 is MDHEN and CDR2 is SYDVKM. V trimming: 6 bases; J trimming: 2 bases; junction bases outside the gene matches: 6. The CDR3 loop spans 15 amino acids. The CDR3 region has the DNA TGTGCCAGCAGGTGGCGGGAGGGAGCCACAGATACGCAGTATTTT. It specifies CASRWREGATDTQYF.

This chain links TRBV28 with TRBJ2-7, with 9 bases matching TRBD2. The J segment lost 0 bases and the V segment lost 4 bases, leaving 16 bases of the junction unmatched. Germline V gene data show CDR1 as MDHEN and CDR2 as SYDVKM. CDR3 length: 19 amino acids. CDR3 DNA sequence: TGTGCCAGCAGTTCTTATCCGGGACTAGCCGGAAGGAGCTCCTACGAGCAGTACTTC. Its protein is CASSSYPGLAGRSSYEQYF.

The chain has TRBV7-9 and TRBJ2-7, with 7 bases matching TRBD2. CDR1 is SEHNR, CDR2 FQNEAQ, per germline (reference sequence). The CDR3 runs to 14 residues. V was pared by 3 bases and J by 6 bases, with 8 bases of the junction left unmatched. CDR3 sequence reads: CASSFQGGRTEQYF. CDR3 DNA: TGTGCCAGCAGCTTCCAGGGAGGGAGGACCGAGCAGTACTTC. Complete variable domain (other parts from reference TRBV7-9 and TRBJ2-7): DTGVSQNPRHKITKRGQNVTFRCDPISEHNRLYWYRQTLGQGPEFLTYFQNEAQLEKSRLLSDRFSAERPKGSFSTLEIQRTEQGDSAMYLCASSFQGGRTEQYFGPGTRLTVT.

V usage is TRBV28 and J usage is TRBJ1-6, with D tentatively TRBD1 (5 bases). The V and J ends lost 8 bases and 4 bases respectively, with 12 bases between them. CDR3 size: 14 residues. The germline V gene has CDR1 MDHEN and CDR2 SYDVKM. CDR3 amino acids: CASLPGGYNSPLHF. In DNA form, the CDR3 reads TGTGCCAGCCTTCCCGGGGGGTATAATTCACCCCTCCACTTT. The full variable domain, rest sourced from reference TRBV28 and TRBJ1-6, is DVKVTQSSRYLVKRTGEKVFLECVQDMDHENMFWYRQDPGLGLRLIYFSYDVKMKEKGDIPEGYSVSREKKERFSLILESASTNQTSMYLCASLPGGYNSPLHFGNGTRLTVT.

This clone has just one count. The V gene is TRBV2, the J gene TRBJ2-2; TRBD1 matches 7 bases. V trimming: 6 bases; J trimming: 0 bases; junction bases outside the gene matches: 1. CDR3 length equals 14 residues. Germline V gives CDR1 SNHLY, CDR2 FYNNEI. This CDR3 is CASRQGANTGELFF. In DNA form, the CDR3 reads TGTGCCAGCAGGCAGGGGGCGAACACCGGGGAGCTGTTTTTT.

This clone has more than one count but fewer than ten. For the CDR3, the DNA is TGTGCCAGCAGCCTGGGACAGGGGTTGGACACTGAAGCTTTCTTT. It is translated as CASSLGQGLDTEAFF. The V gene is TRBV11-3, the J gene TRBJ1-1, with 10 bases fitting TRBD1. V lost 5 bases, J lost 3 bases, and 6 bases stayed unmatched. The CDR3 has 15 amino acids. Looked up from germline, CDR1 is SGHNT and CDR2 is YENEEA.

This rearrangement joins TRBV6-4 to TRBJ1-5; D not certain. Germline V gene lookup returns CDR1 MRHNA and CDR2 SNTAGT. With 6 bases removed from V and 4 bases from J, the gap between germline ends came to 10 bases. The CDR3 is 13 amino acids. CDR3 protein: CASSETSNQPQHF. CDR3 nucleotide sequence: TGTGCCAGCAGCGAAACAAGTAATCAGCCCCAGCATTTT.

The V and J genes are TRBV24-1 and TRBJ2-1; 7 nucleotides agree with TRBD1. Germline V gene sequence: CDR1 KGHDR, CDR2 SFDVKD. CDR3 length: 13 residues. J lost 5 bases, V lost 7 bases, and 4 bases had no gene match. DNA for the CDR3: TGTGCCACCAGGACAGGGTACGACAATGAGCAGTTCTTC. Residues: CATRTGYDNEQFF.

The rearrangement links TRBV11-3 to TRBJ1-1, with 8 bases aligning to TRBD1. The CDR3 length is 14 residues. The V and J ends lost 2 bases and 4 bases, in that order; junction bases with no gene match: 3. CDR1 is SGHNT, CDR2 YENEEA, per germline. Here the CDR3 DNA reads TGTGCCAGCAGCTTATCAGGGGGCATCACTGAAGCTTTCTTT. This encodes CASSLSGGITEAFF. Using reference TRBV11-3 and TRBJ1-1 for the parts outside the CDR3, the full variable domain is EAGVVQSPRYKIIEKKQPVAFWCNPISGHNTLYWYLQNLGQGPELLIRYENEEAVDDSQLPKDRFSAERLKGVDSTLKIQPAELGDSAVYLCASSLSGGITEAFFGQGTRLTVV.

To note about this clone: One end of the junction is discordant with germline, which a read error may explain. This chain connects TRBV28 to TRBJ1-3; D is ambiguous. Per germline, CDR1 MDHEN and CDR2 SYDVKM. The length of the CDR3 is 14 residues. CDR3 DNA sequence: TGTGCCAGCAGTTCCCACAGCCCTGGGAACACCATATATTTT. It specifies CASSSHSPGNTIYF.

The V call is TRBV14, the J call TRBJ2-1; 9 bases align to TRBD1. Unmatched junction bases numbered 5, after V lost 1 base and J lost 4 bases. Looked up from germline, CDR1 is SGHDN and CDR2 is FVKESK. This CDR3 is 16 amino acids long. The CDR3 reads CASSQAGTGPYNEQFF. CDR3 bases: TGTGCCAGCAGCCAAGCGGGGACAGGGCCTTACAATGAGCAGTTCTTC.

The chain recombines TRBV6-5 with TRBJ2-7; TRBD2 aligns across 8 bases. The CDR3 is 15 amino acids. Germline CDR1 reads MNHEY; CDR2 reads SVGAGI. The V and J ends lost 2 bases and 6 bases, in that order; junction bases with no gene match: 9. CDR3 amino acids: CASSYPAAGGSEQYF. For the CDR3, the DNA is TGTGCCAGCAGTTACCCTGCGGCGGGAGGCAGCGAGCAGTACTTC.

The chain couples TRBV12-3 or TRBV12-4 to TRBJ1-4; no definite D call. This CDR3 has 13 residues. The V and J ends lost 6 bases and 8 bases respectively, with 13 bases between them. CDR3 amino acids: CASSPRRAEKLFF. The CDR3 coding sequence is TGTGCCAGCAGCCCTCGGAGGGCGGAAAAACTGTTTTTT.

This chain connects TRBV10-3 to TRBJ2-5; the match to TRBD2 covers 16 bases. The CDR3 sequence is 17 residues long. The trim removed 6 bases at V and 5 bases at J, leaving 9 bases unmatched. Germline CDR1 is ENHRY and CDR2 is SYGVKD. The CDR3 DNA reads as TGTGCCATCAGCCCGGGACTAGCGGGGGGGCCTGGTGAGACCCAGTACTTC. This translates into CAISPGLAGGPGETQYF.

In DNA form, the CDR3 reads TGCGCCAGCAGCCAAGACTACGTCCCGGGAAAGACCCAGTACTTC. This gives the protein CASSQDYVPGKTQYF. This chain connects TRBV4-3 to TRBJ2-5, with a possible D match to TRBD2 (5 bases). Trimming cost V 0 bases and J 6 bases, with 14 bases left between them. The germline V gene encodes CDR1 LGHNA and CDR2 YSLEER. The CDR3 contains 15 residues.

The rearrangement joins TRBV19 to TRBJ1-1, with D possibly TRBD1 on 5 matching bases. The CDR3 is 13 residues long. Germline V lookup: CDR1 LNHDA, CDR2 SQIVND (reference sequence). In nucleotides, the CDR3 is TGTGCTACGGGCGGGAGGGGCTCAACTGAAGCTTTCTTT. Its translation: CATGGRGSTEAFF.

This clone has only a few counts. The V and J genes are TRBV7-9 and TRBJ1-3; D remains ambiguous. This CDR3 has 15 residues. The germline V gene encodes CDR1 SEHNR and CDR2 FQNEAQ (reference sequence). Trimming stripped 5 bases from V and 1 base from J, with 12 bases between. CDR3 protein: CASSGGTGSGNTIYF. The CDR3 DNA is TGTGCCAGCAGCGGCGGCACGGGTTCTGGAAACACCATATATTTT.

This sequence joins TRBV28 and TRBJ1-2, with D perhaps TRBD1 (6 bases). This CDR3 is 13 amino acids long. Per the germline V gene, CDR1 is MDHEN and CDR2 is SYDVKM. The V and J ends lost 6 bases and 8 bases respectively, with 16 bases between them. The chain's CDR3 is CASSWQGGGGYTF. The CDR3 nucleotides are TGTGCCAGCAGCTGGCAGGGAGGGGGAGGCTACACCTTC.

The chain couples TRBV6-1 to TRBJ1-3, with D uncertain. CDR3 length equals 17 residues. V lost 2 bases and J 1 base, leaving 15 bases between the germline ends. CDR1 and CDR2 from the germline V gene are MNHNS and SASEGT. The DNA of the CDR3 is TGTGCCAGCAGTGAAAGCGTCAGTATTTTATCTGGAAACACCATATATTTT. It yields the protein CASSESVSILSGNTIYF.